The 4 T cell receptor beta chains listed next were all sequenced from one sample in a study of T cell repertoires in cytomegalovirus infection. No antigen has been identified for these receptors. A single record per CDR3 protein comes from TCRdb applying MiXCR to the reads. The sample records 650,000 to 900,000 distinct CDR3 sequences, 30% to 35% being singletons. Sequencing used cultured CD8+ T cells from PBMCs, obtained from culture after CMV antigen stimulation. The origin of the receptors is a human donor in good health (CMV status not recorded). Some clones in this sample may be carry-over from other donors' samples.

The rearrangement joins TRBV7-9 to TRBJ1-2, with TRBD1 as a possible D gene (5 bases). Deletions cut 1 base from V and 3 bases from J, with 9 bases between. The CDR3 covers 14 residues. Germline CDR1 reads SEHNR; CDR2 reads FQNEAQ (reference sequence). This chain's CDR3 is CASSLGPGHYGYTF. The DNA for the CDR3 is TGTGCCAGCAGCTTAGGACCAGGGCACTATGGCTACACCTTC.

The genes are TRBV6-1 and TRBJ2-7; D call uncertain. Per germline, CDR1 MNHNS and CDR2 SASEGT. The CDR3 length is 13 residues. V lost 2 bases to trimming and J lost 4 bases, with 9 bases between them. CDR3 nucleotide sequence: TGTGCCAGCAGTGAATTCAGAGTTTACGAGCAGTACTTC. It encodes CASSEFRVYEQYF.

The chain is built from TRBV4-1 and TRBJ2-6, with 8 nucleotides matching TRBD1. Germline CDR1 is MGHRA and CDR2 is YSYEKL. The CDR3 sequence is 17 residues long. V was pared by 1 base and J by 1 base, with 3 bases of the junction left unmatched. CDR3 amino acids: CASSQGRGLSGANVLTF. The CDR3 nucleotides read TGCGCCAGCAGCCAAGGCAGGGGGCTATCTGGGGCCAACGTCCTGACTTTC.

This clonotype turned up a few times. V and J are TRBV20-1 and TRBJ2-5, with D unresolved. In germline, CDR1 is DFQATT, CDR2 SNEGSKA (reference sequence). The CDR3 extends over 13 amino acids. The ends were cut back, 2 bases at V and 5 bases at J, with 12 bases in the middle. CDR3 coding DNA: TGCAGTGCTAGACCCCAGGATGGTGAGACCCAGTACTTC. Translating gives CSARPQDGETQYF.